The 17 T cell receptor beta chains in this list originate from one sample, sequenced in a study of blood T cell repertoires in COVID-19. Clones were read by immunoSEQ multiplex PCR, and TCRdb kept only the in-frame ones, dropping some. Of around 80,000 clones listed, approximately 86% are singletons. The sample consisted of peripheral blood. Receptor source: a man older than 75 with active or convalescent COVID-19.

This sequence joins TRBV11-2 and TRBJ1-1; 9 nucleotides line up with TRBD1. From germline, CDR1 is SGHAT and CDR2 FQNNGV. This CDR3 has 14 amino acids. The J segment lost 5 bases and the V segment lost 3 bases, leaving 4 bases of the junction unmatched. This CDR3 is CASSFDRGGTEAFF. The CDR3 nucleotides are TGTGCCAGCAGCTTTGACAGGGGGGGGACTGAAGCTTTCTTT.

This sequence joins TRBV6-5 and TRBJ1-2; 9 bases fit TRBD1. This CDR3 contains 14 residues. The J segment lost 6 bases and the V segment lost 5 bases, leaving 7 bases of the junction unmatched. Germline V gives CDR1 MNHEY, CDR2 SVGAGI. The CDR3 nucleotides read TGTGCCAGCAGTAGAGGGGACAGGGTCGATGGCTACACCTTC. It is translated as CASSRGDRVDGYTF.

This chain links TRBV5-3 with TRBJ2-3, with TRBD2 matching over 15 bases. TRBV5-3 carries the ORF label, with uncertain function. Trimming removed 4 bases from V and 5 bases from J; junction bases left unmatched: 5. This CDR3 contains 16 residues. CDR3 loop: CARSQGLAGGGDTQYF. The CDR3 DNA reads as TGTGCCAGAAGCCAGGGACTAGCGGGAGGTGGAGATACGCAGTATTTT.

The CDR3 nucleotides are TGTGCCAGCAGAGGACAGGCGACTTATGGCTACACCTTC. It codes for CASRGQATYGYTF. This chain connects TRBV2 to TRBJ1-2, with 7 positions matching TRBD1. Trimming cost V 6 bases and J 5 bases; bases outside gene matches: 6. CDR1 is SNHLY and CDR2 is FYNNEI in the germline V gene. The CDR3 loop spans 13 amino acids.

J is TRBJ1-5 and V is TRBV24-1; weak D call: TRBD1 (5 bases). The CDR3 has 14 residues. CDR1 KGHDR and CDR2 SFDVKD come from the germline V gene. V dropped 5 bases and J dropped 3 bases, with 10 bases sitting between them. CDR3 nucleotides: TGTGCCACCAGTGTTGGAGGGACCAATCAGCCCCAGCATTTT. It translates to CATSVGGTNQPQHF.

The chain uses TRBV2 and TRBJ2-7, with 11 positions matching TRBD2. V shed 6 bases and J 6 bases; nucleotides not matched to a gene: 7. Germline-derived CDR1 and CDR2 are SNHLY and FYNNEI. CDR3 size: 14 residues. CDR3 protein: CASSDTSGSLEQYV. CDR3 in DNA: TGTGCCAGCAGCGATACTAGCGGGAGTCTCGAGCAGTACGTC.

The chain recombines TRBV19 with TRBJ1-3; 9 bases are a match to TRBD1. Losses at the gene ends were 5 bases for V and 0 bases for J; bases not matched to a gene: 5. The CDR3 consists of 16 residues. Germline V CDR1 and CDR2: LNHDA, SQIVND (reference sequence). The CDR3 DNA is TGTGCCAGTAGTGCGCCGGGACAGGGCTCTGGAAACACCATATATTTT. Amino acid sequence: CASSAPGQGSGNTIYF.

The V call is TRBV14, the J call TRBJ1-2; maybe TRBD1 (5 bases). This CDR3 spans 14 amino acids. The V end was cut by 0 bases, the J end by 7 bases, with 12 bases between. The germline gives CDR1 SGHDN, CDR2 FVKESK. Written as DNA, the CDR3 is TGTGCCAGCAGCCAAGATCGGGGGTTTAGTGGCTACACCTTC. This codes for CASSQDRGFSGYTF.

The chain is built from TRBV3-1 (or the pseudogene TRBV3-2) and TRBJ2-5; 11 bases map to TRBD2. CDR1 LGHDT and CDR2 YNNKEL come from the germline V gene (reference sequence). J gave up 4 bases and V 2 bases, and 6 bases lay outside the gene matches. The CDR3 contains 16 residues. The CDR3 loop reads CASSQTSGGPGETQYF. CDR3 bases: TGTGCCAGCAGCCAAACTAGCGGGGGCCCTGGAGAGACCCAGTACTTC.

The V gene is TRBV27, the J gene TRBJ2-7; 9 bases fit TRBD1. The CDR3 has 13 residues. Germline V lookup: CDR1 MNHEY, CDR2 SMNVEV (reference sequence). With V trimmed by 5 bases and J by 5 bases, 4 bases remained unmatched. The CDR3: CASSRGQGHEQYV. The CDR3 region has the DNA TGTGCCAGCAGTAGGGGACAGGGCCACGAGCAGTACGTC.

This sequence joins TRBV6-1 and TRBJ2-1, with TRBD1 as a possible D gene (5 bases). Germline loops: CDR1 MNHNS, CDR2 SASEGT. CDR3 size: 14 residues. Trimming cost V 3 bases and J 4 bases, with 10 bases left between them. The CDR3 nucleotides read TGTGCCAGCAGTGAGAGAACAGGTTACAATGAGCAGTTCTTC. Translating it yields CASSERTGYNEQFF.

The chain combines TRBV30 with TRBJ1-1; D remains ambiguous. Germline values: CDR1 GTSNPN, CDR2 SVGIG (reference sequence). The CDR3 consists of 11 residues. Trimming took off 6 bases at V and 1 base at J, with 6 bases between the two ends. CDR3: CACERNTEAFF. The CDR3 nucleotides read TGTGCCTGCGAGAGGAACACTGAAGCTTTCTTT.

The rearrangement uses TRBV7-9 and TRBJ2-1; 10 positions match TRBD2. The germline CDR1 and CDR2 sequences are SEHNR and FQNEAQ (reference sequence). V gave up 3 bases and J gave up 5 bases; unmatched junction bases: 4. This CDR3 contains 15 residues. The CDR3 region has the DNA TGTGCCAGCAGCTTTGGCGGACTAGCGGACAATGAGCAGTTCTTC. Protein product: CASSFGGLADNEQFF.

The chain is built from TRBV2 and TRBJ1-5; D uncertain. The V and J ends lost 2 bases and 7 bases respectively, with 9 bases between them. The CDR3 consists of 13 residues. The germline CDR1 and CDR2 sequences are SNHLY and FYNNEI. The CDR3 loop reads CASSESETQPQHF. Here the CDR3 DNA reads TGTGCCAGCAGTGAAAGCGAGACGCAGCCCCAGCATTTT.

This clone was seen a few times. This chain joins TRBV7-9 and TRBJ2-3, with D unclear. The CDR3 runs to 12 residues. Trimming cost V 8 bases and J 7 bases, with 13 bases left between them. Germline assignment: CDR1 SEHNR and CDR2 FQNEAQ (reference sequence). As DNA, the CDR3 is TGTGCCAGCCGCTGGGCAGAGAATACGCAGTATTTT. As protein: CASRWAENTQYF.

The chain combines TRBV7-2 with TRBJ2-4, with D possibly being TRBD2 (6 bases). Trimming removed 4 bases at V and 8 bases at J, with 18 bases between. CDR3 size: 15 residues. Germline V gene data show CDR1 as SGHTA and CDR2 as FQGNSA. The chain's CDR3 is CASSYLFRTGDIQYF. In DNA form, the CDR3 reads TGTGCCAGCAGCTATCTATTCCGGACGGGGGACATTCAGTACTTC.

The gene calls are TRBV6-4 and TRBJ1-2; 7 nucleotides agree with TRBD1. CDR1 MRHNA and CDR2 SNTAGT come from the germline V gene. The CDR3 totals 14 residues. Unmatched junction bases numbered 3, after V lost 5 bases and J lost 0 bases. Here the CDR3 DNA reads TGTGCCAGCAGTCCGGGACAGACTAACTATGGCTACACCTTC. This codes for CASSPGQTNYGYTF.